This paragraph reports one T cell receptor (beta chain). This sample was taken from a study of T cell changes during pregnancy in multiple sclerosis. The table came from immunoSEQ multiplex PCR; TCRdb's copy has only in-frame clones and leaves some out. The top ten clones hold just under 0.3% of a sample with around 70,000 clones, about nine tenths of them seen once. This specimen consisted of CD4+ T cells from peripheral blood mononuclear cells, obtained after pregnancy. The receptor was isolated from a female donor with multiple sclerosis, enrolled in a pregnancy study.

CDR3: CASSVAGVRSYNEQFF. CDR3 DNA: TGTGCCAGCAGCGTAGCAGGGGTGAGGTCCTACAATGAGCAGTTCTTC. V gene TRBV9 combines with J gene TRBJ2-1, with D maybe TRBD1 (6 bases). Germline CDR1 SGDLS, CDR2 YYNGEE. CDR3 length: 16 residues. Between the trimmed V and J ends, which lost 0 bases and 1 base, there was a span of 11 bases.